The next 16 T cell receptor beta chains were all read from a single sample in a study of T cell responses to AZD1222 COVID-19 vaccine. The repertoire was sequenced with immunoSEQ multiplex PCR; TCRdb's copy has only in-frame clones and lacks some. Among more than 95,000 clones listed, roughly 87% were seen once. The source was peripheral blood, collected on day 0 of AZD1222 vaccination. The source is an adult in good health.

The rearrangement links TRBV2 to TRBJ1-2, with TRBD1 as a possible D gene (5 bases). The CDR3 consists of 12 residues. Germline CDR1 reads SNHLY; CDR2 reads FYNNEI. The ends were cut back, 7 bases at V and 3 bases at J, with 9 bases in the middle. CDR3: CASKRGDYGYTF. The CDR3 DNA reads TGTGCCAGCAAACGGGGGGACTATGGCTACACCTTC.

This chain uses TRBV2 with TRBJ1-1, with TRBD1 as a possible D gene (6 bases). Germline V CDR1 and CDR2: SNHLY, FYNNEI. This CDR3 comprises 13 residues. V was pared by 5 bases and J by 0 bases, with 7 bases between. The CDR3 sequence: CASSQGMNTEAFF. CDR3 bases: TGTGCCAGCAGTCAGGGGATGAACACTGAAGCTTTCTTT. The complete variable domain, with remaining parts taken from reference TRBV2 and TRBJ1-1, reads EPEVTQTPSHQVTQMGQEVILRCVPISNHLYFYWYRQILGQKVEFLVSFYNNEISEKSEIFDDQFSVERPDGSNFTLKIRSTKLEDSAMYFCASSQGMNTEAFFGQGTRLTVV.

The CDR3 region has the DNA TGTGCCAGCTCCCAGGGAAGCTCCTACGAGCAGTACTTC. Protein product: CASSQGSSYEQYF. The J gene is TRBJ2-7, the V gene TRBV27; possible D gene TRBD1, 5 bases. V was shortened by 8 bases and J by 0 bases, with 11 bases between the two germline ends. The CDR3 contains 13 residues. Germline values: CDR1 MNHEY, CDR2 SMNVEV (reference sequence).

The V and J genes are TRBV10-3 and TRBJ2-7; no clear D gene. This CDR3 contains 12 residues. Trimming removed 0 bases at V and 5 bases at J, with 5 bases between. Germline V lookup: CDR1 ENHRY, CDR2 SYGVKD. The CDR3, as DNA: TGTGCCATCAGTGAGTCATCGGACGAGCAGTACTTC. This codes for CAISESSDEQYF.

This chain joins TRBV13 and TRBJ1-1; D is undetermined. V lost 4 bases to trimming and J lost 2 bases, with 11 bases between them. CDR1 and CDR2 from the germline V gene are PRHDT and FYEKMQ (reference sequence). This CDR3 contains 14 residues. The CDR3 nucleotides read TGTGCCAGCAGCTACCGGAGACTAAACACTGAAGCTTTCTTT. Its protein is CASSYRRLNTEAFF.

For the CDR3, the DNA is TGTGCCAGCAGTTTTACGGCGGGGCTTGAAGCTTTCTTT. Its protein product is CASSFTAGLEAFF. The rearrangement links TRBV28 to TRBJ1-1, with D perhaps TRBD1 (5 bases). The CDR3 contains 13 residues. Germline assignment: CDR1 MDHEN and CDR2 SYDVKM. Deletions cut 3 bases from V and 7 bases from J, with 12 bases between. Using reference TRBV28 and TRBJ1-1 for the parts outside the CDR3, the full variable domain is DVKVTQSSRYLVKRTGEKVFLECVQDMDHENMFWYRQDPGLGLRLIYFSYDVKMKEKGDIPEGYSVSREKKERFSLILESASTNQTSMYLCASSFTAGLEAFFGQGTRLTVV.

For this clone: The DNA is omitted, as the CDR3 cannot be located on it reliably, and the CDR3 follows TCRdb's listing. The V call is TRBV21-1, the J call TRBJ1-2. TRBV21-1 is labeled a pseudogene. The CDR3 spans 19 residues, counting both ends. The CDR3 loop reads CASSPLRQGRGGANYGCTF.

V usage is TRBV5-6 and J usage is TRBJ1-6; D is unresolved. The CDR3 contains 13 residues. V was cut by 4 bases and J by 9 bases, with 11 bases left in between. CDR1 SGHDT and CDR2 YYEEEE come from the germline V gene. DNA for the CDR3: TGTGCCAGCAGCATGGGTCGGGGTTCACCCCTCCACTTT. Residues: CASSMGRGSPLHF.

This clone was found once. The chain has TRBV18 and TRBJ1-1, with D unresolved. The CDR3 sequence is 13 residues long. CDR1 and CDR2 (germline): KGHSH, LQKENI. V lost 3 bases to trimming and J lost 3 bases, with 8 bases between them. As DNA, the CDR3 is TGTGCCAGCTCACCGAGTGCGGACACTGAAGCTTTCTTT. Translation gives CASSPSADTEAFF.

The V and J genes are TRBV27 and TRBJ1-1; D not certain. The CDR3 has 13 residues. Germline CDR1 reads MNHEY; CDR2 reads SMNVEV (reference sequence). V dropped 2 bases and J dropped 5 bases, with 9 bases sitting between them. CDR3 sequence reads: CASSLTTVTEAFF. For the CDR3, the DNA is TGTGCCAGCAGTTTAACGACGGTTACTGAAGCTTTCTTT.

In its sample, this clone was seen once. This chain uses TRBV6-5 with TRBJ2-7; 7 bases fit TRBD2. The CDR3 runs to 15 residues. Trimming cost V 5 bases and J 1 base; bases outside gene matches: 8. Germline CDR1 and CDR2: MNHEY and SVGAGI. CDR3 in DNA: TGTGCCAGCAGTCCGGAGGGGAGGGAATCCTACGAGCAGTACTTC. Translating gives CASSPEGRESYEQYF.

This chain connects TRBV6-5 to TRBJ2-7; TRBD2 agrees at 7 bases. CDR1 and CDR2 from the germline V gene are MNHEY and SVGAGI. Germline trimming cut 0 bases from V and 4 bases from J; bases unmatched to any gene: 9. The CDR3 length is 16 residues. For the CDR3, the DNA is TGTGCCAGCAGTTACTCCTTAGCGGGTGAAAGGTACGAGCAGTACTTC. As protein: CASSYSLAGERYEQYF.

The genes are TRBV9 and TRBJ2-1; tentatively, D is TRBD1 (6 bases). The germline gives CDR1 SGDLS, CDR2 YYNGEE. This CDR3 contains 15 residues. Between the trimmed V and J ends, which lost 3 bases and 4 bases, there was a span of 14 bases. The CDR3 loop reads CASSAGQTFYNEQFF. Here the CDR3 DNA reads TGTGCCAGCAGCGCCGGACAGACTTTTTACAATGAGCAGTTCTTC.

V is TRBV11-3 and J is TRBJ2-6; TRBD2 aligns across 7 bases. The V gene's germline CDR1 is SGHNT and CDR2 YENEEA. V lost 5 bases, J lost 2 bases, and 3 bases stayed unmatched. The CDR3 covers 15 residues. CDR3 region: CASSLGGAGANVLTF. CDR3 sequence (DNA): TGTGCCAGCAGCCTGGGGGGGGCTGGGGCCAACGTCCTGACTTTC.

CDR3 bases: TGTGCCAGCAGCCCCGGGCCGGGCAGGTACAATGAGCAGTTCTTC. Its translation: CASSPGPGRYNEQFF. The rearrangement joins TRBV6-5 to TRBJ2-1; D gene ambiguous. CDR1 is MNHEY and CDR2 is SVGAGI in the germline V gene. V lost 6 bases and J lost 4, with 16 bases in between. The CDR3 spans 15 residues.

The chain's CDR3 is CASSLAGGPNFGWGDEQFF. DNA for the CDR3: TGTGCCAGCAGTCTGGCGGGAGGACCTAATTTCGGATGGGGGGATGAGCAGTTCTTC. The chain couples TRBV6-6 to TRBJ2-1; 8 nucleotides line up with TRBD2. Per germline, CDR1 MNHNY and CDR2 SVGAGI (reference sequence). The CDR3 consists of 19 residues. J was trimmed by 8 bases and V by 5 bases; bases with no gene match: 23.